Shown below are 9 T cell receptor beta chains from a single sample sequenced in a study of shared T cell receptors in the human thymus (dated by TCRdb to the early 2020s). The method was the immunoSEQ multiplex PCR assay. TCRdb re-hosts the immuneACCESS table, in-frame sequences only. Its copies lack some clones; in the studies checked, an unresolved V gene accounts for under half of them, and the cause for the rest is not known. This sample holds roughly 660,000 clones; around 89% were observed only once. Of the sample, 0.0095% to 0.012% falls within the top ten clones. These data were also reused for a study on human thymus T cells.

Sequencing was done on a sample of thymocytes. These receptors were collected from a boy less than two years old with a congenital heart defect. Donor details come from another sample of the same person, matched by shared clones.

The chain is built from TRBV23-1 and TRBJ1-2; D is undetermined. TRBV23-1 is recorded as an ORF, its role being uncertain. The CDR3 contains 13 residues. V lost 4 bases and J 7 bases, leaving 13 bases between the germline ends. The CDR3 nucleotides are TGCGCCAGCAGTCCCCCGCAGGTGGCTGGCTACACCTTC. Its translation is CASSPPQVAGYTF.

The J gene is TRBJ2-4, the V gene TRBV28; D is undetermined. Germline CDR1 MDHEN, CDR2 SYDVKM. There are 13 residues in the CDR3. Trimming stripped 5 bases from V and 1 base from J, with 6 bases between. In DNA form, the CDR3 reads TGTGCCAGCAGTCCCTCGGCCAAAAACATTCAGTACTTC. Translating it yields CASSPSAKNIQYF. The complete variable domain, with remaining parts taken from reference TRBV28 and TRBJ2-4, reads DVKVTQSSRYLVKRTGEKVFLECVQDMDHENMFWYRQDPGLGLRLIYFSYDVKMKEKGDIPEGYSVSREKKERFSLILESASTNQTSMYLCASSPSAKNIQYFGAGTRLSVL.

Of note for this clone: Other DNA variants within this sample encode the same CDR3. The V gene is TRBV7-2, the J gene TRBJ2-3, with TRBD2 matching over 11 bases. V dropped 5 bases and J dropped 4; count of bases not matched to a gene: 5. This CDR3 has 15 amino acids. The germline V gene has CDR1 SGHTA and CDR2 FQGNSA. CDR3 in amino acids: CASSLVAGGPDTQYF. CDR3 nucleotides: TGTGCCAGCAGCCTCGTAGCGGGAGGGCCAGATACGCAGTATTTT.

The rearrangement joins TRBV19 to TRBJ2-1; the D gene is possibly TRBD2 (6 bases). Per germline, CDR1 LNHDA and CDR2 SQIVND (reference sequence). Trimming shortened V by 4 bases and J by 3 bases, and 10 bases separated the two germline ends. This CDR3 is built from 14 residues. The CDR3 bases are TGTGCCAGTAGTAACAGCGGGCGCTACAATGAGCAGTTCTTC. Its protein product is CASSNSGRYNEQFF.

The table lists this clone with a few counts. DNA of the CDR3: TGTGCCAGTAGTAGTGGACAGCACACTGAAGCTTTCTTT. Encoded protein: CASSSGQHTEAFF. V is TRBV19 and J is TRBJ1-1; a weak D match, TRBD1 (6 bases). Trimming stripped 4 bases from V and 3 bases from J, with 9 bases between. The germline CDR1 and CDR2 sequences are LNHDA and SQIVND (reference sequence). The CDR3 is 13 residues long.

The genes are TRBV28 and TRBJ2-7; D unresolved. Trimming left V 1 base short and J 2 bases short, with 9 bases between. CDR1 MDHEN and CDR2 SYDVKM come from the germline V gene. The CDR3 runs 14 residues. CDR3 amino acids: CASSLSGSTYEQYF. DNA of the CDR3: TGTGCCAGCAGTTTATCCGGGTCCACCTACGAGCAGTACTTC. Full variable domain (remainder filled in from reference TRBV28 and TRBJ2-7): DVKVTQSSRYLVKRTGEKVFLECVQDMDHENMFWYRQDPGLGLRLIYFSYDVKMKEKGDIPEGYSVSREKKERFSLILESASTNQTSMYLCASSLSGSTYEQYFGPGTRLTVT.

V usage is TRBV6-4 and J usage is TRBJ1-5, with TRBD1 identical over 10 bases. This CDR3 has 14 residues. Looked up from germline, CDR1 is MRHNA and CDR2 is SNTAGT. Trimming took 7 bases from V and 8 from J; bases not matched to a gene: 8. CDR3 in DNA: TGTGCCAGCAAACCGACAGGGGGCGTCGAGCCCCAGCATTTT. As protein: CASKPTGGVEPQHF.

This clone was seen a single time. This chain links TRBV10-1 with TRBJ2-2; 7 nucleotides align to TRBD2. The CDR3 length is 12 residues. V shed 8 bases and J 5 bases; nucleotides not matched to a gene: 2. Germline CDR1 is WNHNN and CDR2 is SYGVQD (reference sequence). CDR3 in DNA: TGCGCCAGCCGGGGACTAACCGGGGAGCTGTTTTTT. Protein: CASRGLTGELFF.

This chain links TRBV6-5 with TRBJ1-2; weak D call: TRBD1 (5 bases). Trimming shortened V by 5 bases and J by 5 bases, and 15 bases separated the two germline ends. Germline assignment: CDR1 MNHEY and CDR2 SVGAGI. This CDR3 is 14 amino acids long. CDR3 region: CASSPRMTVYGYTF. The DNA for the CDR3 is TGTGCCAGCAGTCCAAGAATGACAGTTTATGGCTACACCTTC.